A selection of T cell receptor beta chains follows, all from one sample in a study of shared clonotypes between healthy human individuals. The method was immunoSEQ multiplex PCR; TCRdb's version includes in-frame clones alone and lacks a portion of them. Here the sample spans 450,000 to 650,000 clones, around 78% being singletons. Specimen: PBMCs. These receptors came from a woman aged 35 to 49 in good health. Some clones in this sample may be carry-over from other donors' samples. The CDR3 runs from the conserved cysteine through the conserved F or W. The D gene is left open where the match is weak. The size field is filled for only some rows; it gives once, few, many or a size class.

d_call cdr3_length clone_size j_call v_call cdr3_aa cdr3_nt
TRBD1 15 once TRBJ1-1 TRBV19 CASSIDRTGNTEAFF TGTGCCAGTAGTATAGACCGGACAGGGAACACTGAAGCTTTCTTT
- 15 - TRBJ2-3 TRBV5-4 CASSLSGHTTDTQYF TGTGCCAGCAGCTTGAGCGGGCACACCACAGATACGCAGTATTTT
- 14 few TRBJ1-3 TRBV11-2 CASSSTKTGNTIYF TGTGCCAGCAGCTCGACCAAAACCGGAAACACCATATATTTT
TRBD2 17 - TRBJ2-5 TRBV7-8 CASSPGYLAGVEETQYF TGTGCCAGCAGCCCAGGGTACCTAGCGGGAGTTGAAGAGACCCAGTACTTC
TRBD2 14 - TRBJ2-7 TRBV6-4 CASSGGSGGYEQYF TGTGCCAGCAGTGGTGGCTCGGGAGGCTACGAGCAGTACTTC
- 16 once TRBJ2-1 TRBV7-7 CASSLGQGLSYNEQFF TGTGCCAGCAGCTTGGGTCAGGGATTGTCCTACAATGAGCAGTTCTTC
- 14 few TRBJ1-1 TRBV5-1 CASSATGTGTEAFF TGCGCCAGCAGCGCAACAGGGACGGGCACTGAAGCTTTCTTT
TRBD2 15 - TRBJ2-5 TRBV6-1 CASSVGLANQETQYF TGTGCCAGCAGTGTTGGACTAGCGAACCAAGAGACCCAGTACTTC
- 15 few TRBJ2-2 TRBV2 CASSLLVVEGGELFF TGTGCCAGCAGCCTCCTCGTCGTGGAGGGCGGGGAGCTGTTTTTT
- 14 - TRBJ1-5 TRBV28 CASIGGRSNQPQHF TGTGCCAGCATTGGGGGGAGATCCAATCAGCCCCAGCATTTT
TRBD2 13 - TRBJ2-7 TRBV11-2 CASSASGSYEQYF TGTGCCAGCAGCGCTAGCGGCTCCTACGAGCAGTACTTC
TRBD1 16 - TRBJ1-1 TRBV5-4 CASSLGTGVENTKAFF TGTGCCAGCAGCTTGGGGACAGGGGTTGAGAACACTAAAGCTTTCTTT
- 15 - TRBJ2-1 TRBV9 CASSPGGGPYNEQFF TGTGCCAGCAGCCCCGGTGGGGGGCCCTACAATGAGCAGTTCTTC
- 16 - TRBJ2-6 TRBV6-4 CASSDSGSSGANVLTF TGTGCCAGCAGTGACTCAGGTTCCTCTGGGGCCAACGTCCTGACTTTC
- 12 - TRBJ2-1 TRBV6-5 CASSYRGNEQFF TGTGCCAGCAGTTACCGGGGGAATGAGCAGTTCTTC
- 14 - TRBJ2-7 TRBV14 CASSFRDSAYEQYF TGTGCCAGCAGCTTCCGGGACTCGGCCTACGAGCAGTACTTC
TRBD1 14 - TRBJ2-7 TRBV19 CASSPQGAPYEQYF TGTGCCAGTAGTCCACAGGGGGCCCCCTACGAGCAGTACTTC
TRBD1 18 - TRBJ2-4 TRBV5-1 CASSLDPGQTRAKNIQYF TGCGCCAGCAGCTTGGATCCGGGACAGACCCGAGCCAAAAACATTCAGTACTTC
TRBD1 17 once TRBJ1-1 TRBV5-1 CASSLGQGDLWNTEAFF TGCGCCAGCAGCTTGGGGCAGGGGGATCTCTGGAACACTGAAGCTTTCTTT
TRBD2 19 - TRBJ2-1 TRBV28 CASSFGWASGRPGTNEQFF TGTGCCAGCAGTTTTGGGTGGGCTAGCGGGAGGCCCGGGACCAATGAGCAGTTCTTC
- 15 - TRBJ2-1 TRBV27 CASSFGVRSYNEQFF TGTGCCAGCAGTTTTGGAGTAAGATCCTACAATGAGCAGTTCTTC
TRBD1 16 - TRBJ1-2 TRBV4-1 CASSQPRTGANYGYTF TGCGCCAGCAGCCAACCAAGGACAGGGGCAAACTATGGCTACACCTTC
TRBD2 16 - TRBJ2-1 TRBV13 CASRRSGLATSNSQFF TGTGCCAGCAGACGATCGGGACTAGCAACGAGTAATTCGCAGTTCTTC
TRBD2 15 - TRBJ2-1 TRBV4-2 CASRRTSGSSNEQFF TGTGCCAGCAGGCGGACTAGCGGGAGCAGTAATGAGCAGTTCTTC
- 14 - TRBJ2-5 TRBV10-3 CAISGWQGQETQYF TGTGCCATCAGTGGATGGCAGGGGCAAGAGACCCAGTACTTC
- 13 once TRBJ2-2 TRBV6-4 CASKLSNTGELFF TGTGCCAGCAAATTGTCGAACACCGGGGAGCTGTTTTTT